The 32 T cell receptor beta chains below all came from one sample that was sequenced in a study of T cell responses to AZD1222 COVID-19 vaccine. Only in-frame clones appear in the TCRdb table, and some are missing; sequencing was by immunoSEQ multiplex PCR. The repertoire holds about 140,000 clones, with roughly nine tenths as singletons. This specimen was peripheral blood, taken on day 0 of AZD1222 vaccination. These receptor sequences come from an adult in good health.

The CDR3 sequence is CATSDLQGLAGAAGYEQYF. The CDR3 DNA reads TGTGCCACCAGTGATTTGCAGGGTCTAGCGGGAGCCGCGGGCTACGAGCAGTACTTC. The chain has TRBV24-1 and TRBJ2-7; 10 positions match TRBD2. The V segment lost 0 bases and the J segment 3 bases; nucleotides outside the gene matches: 13. CDR1 and CDR2 from the germline V gene are KGHDR and SFDVKD. The CDR3 loop spans 19 amino acids.

This clone was counted once. The V call is TRBV7-2, the J call TRBJ2-1, with 7 nucleotides matching TRBD2. Germline-derived CDR1 and CDR2 are SGHTA and FQGNSA. Germline trimming cut 8 bases from V and 8 bases from J; bases unmatched to any gene: 21. The CDR3 covers 17 residues. CDR3 protein: CASPKRGGGPVIDEQFF. Written as DNA, the CDR3 is TGTGCCAGCCCGAAGCGTGGGGGAGGGCCCGTGATTGATGAGCAGTTCTTC.

This chain links TRBV7-9 with TRBJ1-2; D is ambiguous. Trimming pared 7 bases from V and 1 base from J, leaving 13 bases between. The CDR3 length is 14 residues. Germline V gives CDR1 SEHNR, CDR2 FQNEAQ (reference sequence). The CDR3 loop is CASIDDGVNYGYTF. DNA of the CDR3: TGTGCCAGCATCGACGACGGGGTTAACTATGGCTACACCTTC.

The CDR3 loop reads CASSFGVGGETEAFF. The CDR3 coding sequence is TGTGCCAGCAGTTTTGGTGTGGGGGGCGAGACTGAAGCTTTCTTT. The chain recombines TRBV2 with TRBJ1-1; tentatively, D is TRBD1 (6 bases). CDR1 is SNHLY, CDR2 FYNNEI, per germline. Trimming pared 5 bases from V and 5 bases from J, leaving 18 bases between. This CDR3 spans 15 amino acids.

CDR3 protein: CASSLEWLAPPYEQYF. CDR3 nucleotide sequence: TGTGCCAGCAGCTTAGAATGGTTAGCCCCTCCTTACGAGCAGTACTTC. The gene calls are TRBV11-3 and TRBJ2-7; D ambiguous. V gave up 0 bases and J gave up 4 bases, with 16 bases separating them. Germline assignment: CDR1 SGHNT and CDR2 YENEEA. The CDR3 totals 16 residues.

The chain is built from TRBV20-1 and TRBJ2-5, with no clear D. V dropped 3 bases and J dropped 3 bases, with 5 bases sitting between them. CDR3 length: 11 residues. From germline, CDR1 is DFQATT and CDR2 SNEGSKA (reference sequence). The CDR3 loop reads CSARAEETQYF. The CDR3 region has the DNA TGCAGTGCTAGGGCTGAAGAGACCCAGTACTTC.

This chain connects TRBV4-3 to TRBJ2-3; either TRBD1 or TRBD2 may supply D (5 bases each). Germline CDR1 reads LGHNA; CDR2 reads YSLEER. The ends were cut back, 1 base at V and 2 bases at J, with 16 bases in the middle. The CDR3 has 17 residues. Here the CDR3 reads CASSQAPGPGHTDTQYF. The CDR3, as DNA: TGCGCCAGCAGCCAAGCCCCAGGCCCGGGGCACACAGATACGCAGTATTTT.

This chain connects TRBV13 to TRBJ2-2; tentative D call: TRBD1 (5 bases). With 10 bases removed from V and 6 bases from J, the gap between germline ends came to 12 bases. The CDR3 covers 12 residues. Germline CDR1 is PRHDT and CDR2 is FYEKMQ (reference sequence). The CDR3 loop is CAIKGAAGELFF. Here the CDR3 DNA reads TGTGCCATCAAAGGGGCGGCCGGGGAGCTGTTTTTT.

V and J are TRBV6-5 and TRBJ1-5; 8 bases line up with TRBD1. This CDR3 is 14 amino acids long. The trim removed 6 bases at V and 1 base at J, leaving 2 bases unmatched. The germline V gene encodes CDR1 MNHEY and CDR2 SVGAGI. Here the CDR3 reads CASRQGGSNQPQHF. CDR3 nucleotides: TGTGCCAGCAGACAGGGGGGGAGCAATCAGCCCCAGCATTTT.

This chain links TRBV9 with TRBJ2-7; D call uncertain. The CDR3 totals 15 residues. The V end lost 0 bases, the J end lost 0 bases, and 10 bases lay between the germline ends. In germline, CDR1 is SGDLS, CDR2 YYNGEE. Written as DNA, the CDR3 is TGTGCCAGCAGCGTAGGGGCCAGTCACTCCTACGAGCAGTACTTC. Amino acids: CASSVGASHSYEQYF.

This clone appeared a single time. This sequence joins TRBV6-2 or TRBV6-3 and TRBJ2-7; D is possibly TRBD2 (6 bases). This CDR3 spans 14 amino acids. The germline V gene encodes CDR1 MNHEY and CDR2 SVGEGT. The V gene lost 6 bases and the J gene lost 3 bases, with 15 bases spanning the gap. CDR3 bases: TGTGCCAGCAGCCCTGGGACTGATGTCTACGAGCAGTACTTC. Its translation is CASSPGTDVYEQYF.

This chain uses TRBV9 with TRBJ1-2, with no clear D. V was shortened by 6 bases and J by 1 base, with 13 bases between the two germline ends. This CDR3 comprises 14 residues. CDR1 SGDLS and CDR2 YYNGEE come from the germline V gene. As DNA, the CDR3 is TGTGCCAGCACCCCGGAGGCCATTAACTATGGCTACACCTTC. It codes for CASTPEAINYGYTF.

The CDR3: CASSQDPRGYGYTF. DNA of the CDR3: TGTGCCAGCAGCCAAGATCCGCGCGGCTATGGCTACACCTTC. The rearrangement uses TRBV3-1 (or the pseudogene TRBV3-2) and TRBJ1-2; D is unresolved. This CDR3 is 14 amino acids long. The V and J ends lost 0 bases and 4 bases respectively, with 9 bases between them. Germline V gives CDR1 LGHDT, CDR2 YNNKEL (reference sequence).

This chain connects TRBV12-2 to TRBJ1-1. TRBV12-2 is tagged as a pseudogene. The CDR3 is 14 amino acids. CDR3 sequence (DNA): TGTGCAAGTCGCTTAGGGGGTCGGAACACTGAAGCTTTCTTT. This gives the protein CASRLGGRNTEAFF.

V usage is TRBV19 and J usage is TRBJ1-4; D is undetermined. Germline V gene sequence: CDR1 LNHDA, CDR2 SQIVND (reference sequence). Trimming left V 7 bases short and J 4 bases short, with 16 bases between. CDR3 length: 15 amino acids. Here the CDR3 reads CASTIGRAVNEKLFF. In DNA form, the CDR3 reads TGTGCCAGTACGATTGGGAGGGCGGTTAATGAAAAACTGTTTTTT.

This clone was recorded once. The CDR3 loop is CASISGGINYGYTF. The CDR3 DNA reads TGTGCCAGTATTTCTGGAGGGATCAACTATGGCTACACCTTC. The V and J genes are TRBV19 and TRBJ1-2; D is ambiguous. Trimming took off 7 bases at V and 2 bases at J, with 14 bases between the two ends. Germline V gene sequence: CDR1 LNHDA, CDR2 SQIVND (reference sequence). The CDR3 consists of 14 residues. Full variable domain (outside the CDR3, taken from reference TRBV19 and TRBJ1-2): DGGITQSPKYLFRKEGQNVTLSCEQNLNHDAMYWYRQDPGQGLRLIYYSQIVNDFQKGDIAEGYSVSREKKESFPLTVTSAQKNPTAFYLCASISGGINYGYTFGSGTRLTVV.

V usage is TRBV18 and J usage is TRBJ2-1; D is possibly TRBD2 (6 bases). The CDR3 contains 16 residues. Per germline, CDR1 KGHSH and CDR2 LQKENI. V was trimmed by 6 bases and J by 5 bases, leaving 20 bases between them. CDR3 sequence reads: CASSNSLLRDDNEQFF. In nucleotides, the CDR3 is TGTGCCAGCTCCAATTCCCTCCTGCGGGATGACAATGAGCAGTTCTTC.

This chain connects TRBV10-3 to TRBJ2-7; D gene ambiguous. The CDR3 runs to 14 residues. V dropped 2 bases and J dropped 3 bases, with 11 bases sitting between them. CDR1 is ENHRY and CDR2 is SYGVKD in the germline V gene. This CDR3 reads CAISERAQLYEQYF. The CDR3 DNA reads as TGTGCCATCAGTGAGAGGGCCCAACTCTACGAGCAGTACTTC.

The rearrangement links TRBV6-5 to TRBJ1-6, with 9 bases matching TRBD1. The trim removed 0 bases at V and 14 bases at J, leaving 8 bases unmatched. CDR1 is MNHEY and CDR2 is SVGAGI in the germline V gene. The CDR3 is 15 residues long. The CDR3 loop reads CASSYSMTGGSTLHF. The CDR3 DNA sequence: TGTGCCAGCAGTTACTCGATGACAGGGGGTAGTACCCTCCACTTT.

The chain couples TRBV6-5 to TRBJ1-4, with TRBD1 as a possible D gene (5 bases). This CDR3 has 15 amino acids. CDR1 and CDR2 (germline): MNHEY, SVGAGI. V dropped 0 bases and J dropped 2 bases, with 7 bases sitting between them. DNA of the CDR3: TGTGCCAGCAGTTACTCTGGGGGGACTAATGAAAAACTGTTTTTT. Residues: CASSYSGGTNEKLFF.

The genes are TRBV12-5 and TRBJ1-4, with 7 positions matching TRBD1. V gave up 6 bases and J gave up 2 bases; unmatched junction bases: 6. This CDR3 has 15 amino acids. Germline V gives CDR1 LGHNT, CDR2 FRNRAP. In nucleotides, the CDR3 is TGTGCTAGTGGGGTCGGGACAGTCACTAATGAAAAACTGTTTTTT. Translation: CASGVGTVTNEKLFF.

The chain recombines TRBV5-1 with TRBJ1-2; TRBD1 matches at 10 bases. Germline CDR1 SGHRS, CDR2 YFSETQ. This CDR3 comprises 14 residues. After removal of 4 bases from V and 5 bases from J, the junction contained 5 bases not matched to a gene. The CDR3 region has the DNA TGCGCCAGCAGCGCGCGACAGGGGGCTTATGGCTACACCTTC. Translation: CASSARQGAYGYTF.

The chain carries TRBV18 and TRBJ2-2; 7 nucleotides agree with TRBD1. The CDR3 runs to 16 residues. V gave up 1 base and J gave up 4 bases; unmatched junction bases: 6. Germline assignment: CDR1 KGHSH and CDR2 LQKENI. CDR3 nucleotide sequence: TGTGCCAGCTCACCACTTCTAGGGGGCACCACCGGGGAGCTGTTTTTT. Protein: CASSPLLGGTTGELFF.

V gene TRBV5-1 combines with J gene TRBJ1-1; TRBD1 might be the D (6 bases). Looked up from germline, CDR1 is SGHRS and CDR2 is YFSETQ. This CDR3 comprises 11 residues. V dropped 0 bases and J dropped 10 bases, with 7 bases sitting between them. This CDR3 is CASSLAGVAFF. DNA for the CDR3: TGCGCCAGCAGCTTGGCAGGGGTAGCTTTCTTT.

The genes are TRBV13 and TRBJ1-1; D gene ambiguous. V was pared by 6 bases and J by 1 base, with 12 bases between. The CDR3 spans 14 residues. CDR1 PRHDT and CDR2 FYEKMQ come from the germline V gene (reference sequence). Here the CDR3 DNA reads TGTGCCAGCAGGTCTTCCGTTGCGAACACTGAAGCTTTCTTT. It is translated as CASRSSVANTEAFF.

The gene calls are TRBV4-1 and TRBJ1-2; 8 bases line up with TRBD1. Germline assignment: CDR1 MGHRA and CDR2 YSYEKL. J gave up 4 bases and V 2 bases, and 0 bases lay outside the gene matches. The CDR3 consists of 13 residues. As DNA, the CDR3 is TGCGCCAGCAGCCAAACAGGGGGCTATGGCTACACCTTC. Protein sequence: CASSQTGGYGYTF.

The V call is TRBV6-5, the J call TRBJ1-4; D unresolved. This CDR3 has 14 amino acids. Trimming pared 10 bases from V and 8 bases from J, leaving 20 bases between. CDR1 is MNHEY, CDR2 SVGAGI, per germline. CDR3 nucleotide sequence: TGTGCCACCGCGCCGACAACCGGGCGGGAAAAACTGTTTTTT. The encoded protein is CATAPTTGREKLFF.

The CDR3 region has the DNA TGTGCCTGGGAACAAAAAGAGACCCAGTACTTC. Protein product: CAWEQKETQYF. The rearrangement joins TRBV30 to TRBJ2-5; D gene unclear. V lost 5 bases and J lost 3, with 7 bases in between. CDR3 length equals 11 residues. Germline CDR1 reads GTSNPN; CDR2 reads SVGIG (reference sequence).

This sequence joins TRBV28 and TRBJ1-2; D is ambiguous. V was trimmed by 6 bases and J by 0 bases, leaving 5 bases between them. The CDR3 is 12 residues long. Germline V gene lookup returns CDR1 MDHEN and CDR2 SYDVKM. The CDR3 sequence: CASRPTNYGYTF. In DNA, the CDR3 is TGTGCCAGCAGACCTACTAACTATGGCTACACCTTC.

The CDR3 spells CASSLGIPGANVLTF. As DNA, the CDR3 is TGTGCCAGCAGTTTAGGTATTCCTGGGGCCAACGTCCTGACTTTC. This chain links TRBV27 with TRBJ2-6; no definite D call. Between the trimmed V and J ends, which lost 2 bases and 2 bases, there was a span of 7 bases. The germline gives CDR1 MNHEY, CDR2 SMNVEV (reference sequence). This CDR3 region has 15 residues. The variable domain in full, completed from reference TRBV27 and TRBJ2-6, reads EAQVTQNPRYLITVTGKKLTVTCSQNMNHEYMSWYRQDPGLGLRQIYYSMNVEVTDKGDVPEGYKVSRKEKRNFPLILESPSPNQTSLYFCASSLGIPGANVLTFGAGSRLTVL.

This rearrangement joins TRBV12-3 or TRBV12-4 to TRBJ2-5, with D uncertain. This CDR3 spans 12 amino acids. Deletions cut 0 bases from V and 3 bases from J, with 2 bases between. DNA of the CDR3: TGTGCCAGCAGTTTAGCGAAAGAGACCCAGTACTTC. Encoded protein: CASSLAKETQYF.

This clone was observed once. The chain recombines TRBV12-3 or TRBV12-4 with TRBJ1-1; the D is unclear. The CDR3 extends over 13 amino acids. The V and J ends lost 3 bases and 1 base respectively, with 6 bases between them. CDR3 DNA: TGTGCCAGCAGTTTTGTGGGGAACACTGAAGCTTTCTTT. Translation: CASSFVGNTEAFF.